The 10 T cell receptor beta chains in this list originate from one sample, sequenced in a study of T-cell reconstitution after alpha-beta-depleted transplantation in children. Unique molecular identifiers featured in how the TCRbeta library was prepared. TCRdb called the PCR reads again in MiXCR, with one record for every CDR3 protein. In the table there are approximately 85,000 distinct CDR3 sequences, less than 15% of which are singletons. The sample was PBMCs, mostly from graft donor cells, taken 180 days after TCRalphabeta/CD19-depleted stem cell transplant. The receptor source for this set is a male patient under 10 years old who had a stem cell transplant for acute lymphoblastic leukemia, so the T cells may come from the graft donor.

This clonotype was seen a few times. The DNA for the CDR3 is TGTGCCAGCAGTTTGGGGGGTCGGGGCTATGGCTACACCTTC. The encoded protein is CASSLGGRGYGYTF. The chain joins TRBV27 to TRBJ1-2, with D possibly being TRBD1 (5 bases). This CDR3 is 14 amino acids long. The germline V and J ends were trimmed by 3 bases and 4 bases, with 12 bases remaining between them. From germline, CDR1 is MNHEY and CDR2 SMNVEV (reference sequence).

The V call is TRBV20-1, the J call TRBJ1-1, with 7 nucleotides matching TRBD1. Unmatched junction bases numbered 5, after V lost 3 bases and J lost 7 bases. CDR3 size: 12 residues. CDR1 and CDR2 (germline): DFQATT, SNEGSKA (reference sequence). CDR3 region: CSASDREGEAFF. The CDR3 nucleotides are TGCAGTGCTAGTGACAGGGAAGGTGAAGCTTTCTTT.

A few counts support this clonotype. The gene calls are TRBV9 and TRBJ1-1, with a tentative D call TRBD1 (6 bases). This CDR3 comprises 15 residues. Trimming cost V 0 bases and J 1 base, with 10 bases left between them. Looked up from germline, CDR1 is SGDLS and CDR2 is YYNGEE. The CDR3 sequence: CASSVGAGANTEAFF. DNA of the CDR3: TGTGCCAGCAGCGTAGGGGCAGGGGCGAACACTGAAGCTTTCTTT. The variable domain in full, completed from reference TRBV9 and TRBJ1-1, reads DSGVTQTPKHLITATGQRVTLRCSPRSGDLSVYWYQQSLDQGLQFLIQYYNGEERAKGNILERFSAQQFPDLHSELNLSSLELGDSALYFCASSVGAGANTEAFFGQGTRLTVV.

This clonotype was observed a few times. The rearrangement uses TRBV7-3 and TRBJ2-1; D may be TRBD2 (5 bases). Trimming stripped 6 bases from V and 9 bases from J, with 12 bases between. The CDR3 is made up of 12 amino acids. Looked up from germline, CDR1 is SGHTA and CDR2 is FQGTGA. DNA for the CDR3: TGTGCCAGCAGGGCCCTGGGAGTTGAGCAGTTCTTC. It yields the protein CASRALGVEQFF.

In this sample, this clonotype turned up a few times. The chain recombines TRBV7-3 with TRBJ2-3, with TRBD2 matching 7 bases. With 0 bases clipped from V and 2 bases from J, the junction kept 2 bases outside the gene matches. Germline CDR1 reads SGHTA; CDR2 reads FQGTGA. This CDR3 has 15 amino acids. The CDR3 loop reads CASSLTSGVTDTQYF. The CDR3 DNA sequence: TGTGCCAGCAGCTTAACGAGCGGGGTCACAGATACGCAGTATTTT.

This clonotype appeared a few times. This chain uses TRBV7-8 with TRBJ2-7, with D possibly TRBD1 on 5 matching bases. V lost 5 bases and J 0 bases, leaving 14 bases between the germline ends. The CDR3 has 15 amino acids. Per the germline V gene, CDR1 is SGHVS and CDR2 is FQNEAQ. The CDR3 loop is CASSPLPDISYEQYF. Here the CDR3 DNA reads TGTGCCAGCAGCCCACTACCGGACATCTCCTACGAGCAGTACTTC.

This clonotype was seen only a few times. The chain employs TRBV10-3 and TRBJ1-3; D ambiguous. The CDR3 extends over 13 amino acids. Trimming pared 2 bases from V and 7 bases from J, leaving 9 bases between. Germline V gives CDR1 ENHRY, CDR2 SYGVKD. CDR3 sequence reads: CAISERDRNTIYF. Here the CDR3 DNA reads TGTGCCATCAGTGAGAGGGATAGGAACACCATATATTTT.

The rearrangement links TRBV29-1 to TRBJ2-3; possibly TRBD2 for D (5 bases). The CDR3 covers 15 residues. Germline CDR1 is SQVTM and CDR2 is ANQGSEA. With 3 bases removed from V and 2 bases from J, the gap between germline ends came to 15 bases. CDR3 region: CSVDDFSSNTDTQYF. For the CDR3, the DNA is TGCAGCGTTGATGACTTCTCTAGCAACACAGATACGCAGTATTTT.

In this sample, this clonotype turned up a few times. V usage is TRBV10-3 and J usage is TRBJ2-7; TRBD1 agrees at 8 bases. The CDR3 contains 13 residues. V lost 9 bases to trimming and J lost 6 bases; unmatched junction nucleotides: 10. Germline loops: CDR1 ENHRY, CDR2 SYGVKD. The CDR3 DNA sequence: TGTGCCATTTGGACAGGGACACCTGGCGAGCAGTACTTC. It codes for CAIWTGTPGEQYF.

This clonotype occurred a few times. The CDR3 protein is CASSPNGYFFHF. CDR3 in DNA: TGCGCCAGCAGCCCTAATGGGTATTTCTTCCACTTT. The chain joins TRBV5-1 to TRBJ1-6; D uncertain. This CDR3 is built from 12 residues. Trimming pared 4 bases from V and 17 bases from J, leaving 16 bases between. The germline V gene has CDR1 SGHRS and CDR2 YFSETQ.